Listed here are 15 T cell receptor beta chains from one sample, sequenced in a study of cytomegalovirus exposure and HLA in healthy donors. With 60 Vbeta and 13 Jbeta primers, the PCR was carried out. The method was immunoSEQ multiplex PCR; TCRdb's version includes in-frame clones alone and lacks a portion of them. This table has roughly 130,000 clones, more than 60% appearing once. The sample taken for sequencing was PBMCs. These receptors all stem from a woman aged 40 to 49 in good health and CMV-seropositive.

This clone showed up just a few times. CDR3 coding DNA: TGCGCCAGCAGCTCGGGACAGGGACCGGTTACTGAAGCTTTCTTT. Translated: CASSSGQGPVTEAFF. The V call is TRBV5-1, the J call TRBJ1-1, with 9 nucleotides matching TRBD1. V shed 3 bases, J shed 5 bases, and the junction held 8 bases outside the gene matches. CDR1 and CDR2 (germline): SGHRS, YFSETQ. This CDR3 comprises 15 residues.

The CDR3 DNA is TGTGCCAGCAGCTACTCAGGGGGAACAGATACGCAGTATTTT. Translated: CASSYSGGTDTQYF. The chain joins TRBV7-9 to TRBJ2-3; 7 bases are a match to TRBD1. This CDR3 is 14 amino acids long. Per the germline V gene, CDR1 is SEHNR and CDR2 is FQNEAQ (reference sequence). The V and J ends lost 4 bases and 3 bases, in that order; junction bases with no gene match: 4.

The V gene is TRBV7-9, the J gene TRBJ2-3; 7 bases are shared with TRBD2. The CDR3 consists of 17 residues. Germline CDR1 is SEHNR and CDR2 is FQNEAQ (reference sequence). V lost 5 bases to trimming and J lost 0 bases; unmatched junction nucleotides: 11. Written as DNA, the CDR3 is TGTGCCAGCAGCAGACCCGTGGGAGGGGCGAGCACAGATACGCAGTATTTT. Translating gives CASSRPVGGASTDTQYF.

This chain's CDR3 is CATPGGGTGELFF. The CDR3, as DNA: TGTGCCACCCCAGGGGGCGGAACCGGGGAGCTGTTTTTT. J is TRBJ2-2 and V is TRBV7-9; 8 bases map to TRBD1. CDR3 length: 13 residues. Per the germline V gene, CDR1 is SEHNR and CDR2 is FQNEAQ (reference sequence). Trimming removed 10 bases from V and 5 bases from J; junction bases left unmatched: 6.

CDR3 loop: CASSGGQGAQETQYF. CDR3 in DNA: TGTGCCAGCAGCGGGGGCCAAGGGGCTCAAGAGACCCAGTACTTC. The chain carries TRBV9 and TRBJ2-5, with D possibly being TRBD1 (5 bases). The V end was cut by 3 bases, the J end by 2 bases, with 14 bases between. Per germline, CDR1 SGDLS and CDR2 YYNGEE. The CDR3 length is 15 residues.

The chain combines TRBV29-1 with TRBJ2-7, with D possibly matching TRBD2 (6 bases). CDR1 SQVTM and CDR2 ANQGSEA come from the germline V gene. V lost 3 bases to trimming and J lost 3 bases, with 12 bases between them. The CDR3 has 13 amino acids. The CDR3 DNA sequence: TGCAGCGTTGATACGGGGGAAGGCTACGAGCAGTACTTC. Translated: CSVDTGEGYEQYF.

This chain joins TRBV5-1 and TRBJ2-7; 9 bases line up with TRBD1. This CDR3 is built from 14 residues. The V and J ends lost 3 bases and 2 bases, in that order; junction bases with no gene match: 3. Looked up from germline, CDR1 is SGHRS and CDR2 is YFSETQ. The CDR3 bases are TGCGCCAGCAGCTCCGGGACAGGGACCTACGAGCAGTACTTC. It is translated as CASSSGTGTYEQYF.

This clone was counted between two and nine times. V and J are TRBV28 and TRBJ1-6, with 11 bases aligning to TRBD1. The germline gives CDR1 MDHEN, CDR2 SYDVKM. There are 15 residues in the CDR3. V shed 5 bases and J 7 bases; nucleotides not matched to a gene: 4. Written as DNA, the CDR3 is TGTGCCAGCAGTCCACGGGACAGGGGGAATTCACCCCTCCACTTT. Translating gives CASSPRDRGNSPLHF.

V is TRBV14 and J is TRBJ2-7; TRBD1 matches at 9 bases. The V and J ends lost 4 bases and 4 bases, in that order; junction bases with no gene match: 5. The CDR3 runs 14 residues. In germline, CDR1 is SGHDN, CDR2 FVKESK. The CDR3 DNA reads as TGTGCCAGCAGCCGGACAGGGGATGCTTACGAGCAGTACTTC. It codes for CASSRTGDAYEQYF.

This clone was detected only a few times. This chain joins TRBV11-2 and TRBJ2-1, with 10 bases lining up with TRBD2. This CDR3 comprises 12 residues. The junction had 7 bases not matched to a gene; V was cut back by 5 bases and J by 15 bases. Germline CDR1 and CDR2: SGHAT and FQNNGV. The CDR3 DNA reads TGTGCCAGCAGCGGACGACTAGCGGGCGCGTTCTTC. Translation gives CASSGRLAGAFF. Combining the CDR3 with reference TRBV11-2 and TRBJ2-1 gives the whole variable domain EAGVAQSPRYKIIEKRQSVAFWCNPISGHATLYWYQQILGQGPKLLIQFQNNGVVDDSQLPKDRFSAERLKGVDSTLKIQPAKLEDSAVYLCASSGRLAGAFFGPGTRLTVL.

This rearrangement joins TRBV4-1 to TRBJ2-7; D not certain. CDR3 size: 14 residues. Trimming removed 7 bases at V and 1 base at J, with 14 bases between. The germline gives CDR1 MGHRA, CDR2 YSYEKL. Here the CDR3 DNA reads TGCGCCAGCAAAGAACATGGCGGATCCTACGAGCAGTACTTC. Protein product: CASKEHGGSYEQYF.

The V and J genes are TRBV19 and TRBJ2-7, with D perhaps TRBD1 (5 bases). This CDR3 has 11 residues. V gave up 8 bases and J gave up 6 bases, with 11 bases separating them. Germline-derived CDR1 and CDR2 are LNHDA and SQIVND (reference sequence). CDR3 amino acids: CASGHSGEQYF. The CDR3 nucleotides read TGTGCCAGTGGACACTCAGGCGAGCAGTACTTC.

The rearrangement joins TRBV7-8 to TRBJ2-7; perhaps TRBD2 as D (5 bases). Germline V CDR1 and CDR2: SGHVS, FQNEAQ. Trimming cost V 6 bases and J 2 bases, with 17 bases left between them. CDR3 length equals 15 residues. Here the CDR3 DNA reads TGTGCCAGCAGGGAGACGGACTCGGCGCCCTACGAGCAGTACTTC. Its translation: CASRETDSAPYEQYF.

J is TRBJ1-6 and V is TRBV10-3; the match to TRBD1 covers 10 bases. With 6 bases clipped from V and 5 bases from J, the junction kept 4 bases outside the gene matches. The CDR3 is made up of 15 amino acids. The germline V gene has CDR1 ENHRY and CDR2 SYGVKD. The CDR3 region has the DNA TGTGCCATCAGGGCCGGGACAGGGGATAATTCACCCCTCCACTTT. Its translation: CAIRAGTGDNSPLHF.

The J gene is TRBJ2-7, the V gene TRBV5-1, with TRBD2 as a possible D gene (5 bases). The germline V gene encodes CDR1 SGHRS and CDR2 YFSETQ. This CDR3 spans 13 amino acids. Trimming stripped 4 bases from V and 3 bases from J, with 11 bases between. CDR3 in amino acids: CASSPGTNYEQYF. CDR3 bases: TGCGCCAGCAGCCCGGGAACCAACTACGAGCAGTACTTC.